This T cell receptor beta chain was documented in a study of identical twins. TCRdb re-called the 5' RACE reads with MiXCR, one entry per CDR3 protein. The data hold some 710,000 distinct CDR3 sequences, with roughly 6% observed a single time. Findings of the study overall: Conclusions were based on cross-sectional statistical analysis, without following the same donors.

This clonotype was seen ten or more times. What it binds is unknown. Germline loops: CDR1 DFQATT, CDR2 SNEGSKA (reference sequence). The CDR3 length is 17 residues. V lost 4 bases to trimming and J lost 4 bases; unmatched junction nucleotides: 14. Sequencing used naive T cells sorted from blood. The receptor's source is a man younger than 30 in good health. The chain combines TRBV20-1 with TRBJ2-3, with 10 bases matching TRBD2. DNA of the CDR3: TGCAGTGCTATTCCCGGCGATAGCGGGAGGACCCCAGATACGCAGTATTTT. Protein product: CSAIPGDSGRTPDTQYF.